The 23 T cell receptor beta chains below all came from one sample that was sequenced in a study of tissue T cells after allogeneic stem cell transplantation. Assay used: immunoSEQ multiplex PCR; TCRdb lists only in-frame clones, some missing. The table has under 1,000 clones, about 40% seen once. The source was ileal tissue, collected at autopsy. The receptors were gathered from a female patient aged 40 to 70 with steroid-refractory graft-versus-host disease after an allogeneic stem cell transplant. Some of the T cells might come from the graft donor.

The V call is TRBV6-1, the J call TRBJ2-3; the D is unclear. V was shortened by 4 bases and J by 0 bases, with 14 bases between the two germline ends. The CDR3 totals 16 residues. Germline V gene lookup returns CDR1 MNHNS and CDR2 SASEGT. CDR3 loop: CASSAYGHSSTDTQYF. CDR3 DNA sequence: TGTGCCAGCAGTGCGTATGGCCATTCTAGCACAGATACGCAGTATTTT.

In this sample, this clone is large (0.1 to 1%). CDR3 in amino acids: CASSYRTGFQPQHF. CDR3 nucleotides: TGTGCCAGCAGTTATAGGACAGGGTTTCAGCCCCAGCATTTT. The rearrangement uses TRBV6-2 or TRBV6-3 and TRBJ1-5; 8 nucleotides line up with TRBD1. This CDR3 has 14 residues. The ends lost 3 bases at V and 6 bases at J; junction bases unmatched: 4. Per germline, CDR1 MNHEY and CDR2 SVGEGT.

V gene TRBV4-3 combines with J gene TRBJ1-2; no clear D gene. V dropped 3 bases and J dropped 7 bases, with 12 bases sitting between them. This CDR3 is built from 13 residues. Germline assignment: CDR1 LGHNA and CDR2 YSLEER. CDR3: CASSQDGDSGYTF. In DNA form, the CDR3 reads TGCGCCAGCAGCCAGGACGGAGACTCTGGCTACACCTTC.

By frequency in the sample, this clone is large. The rearrangement uses TRBV18 and TRBJ2-1; 12 nucleotides align to TRBD2. CDR1 is KGHSH, CDR2 LQKENI, per germline. With 4 bases clipped from V and 8 bases from J, the junction kept 9 bases outside the gene matches. The length of the CDR3 is 16 residues. CDR3 sequence (DNA): TGTGCCAGCTCACTCCTCGGACTAGCGGGAAAGGATGAGCAGTTCTTC. Protein product: CASSLLGLAGKDEQFF.

The sample holds a few counts of this clone. V gene TRBV27 combines with J gene TRBJ1-6; 7 nucleotides line up with TRBD1. CDR1 and CDR2 (germline): MNHEY, SMNVEV (reference sequence). There are 14 residues in the CDR3. Trimming cost V 0 bases and J 9 bases; bases outside gene matches: 2. The CDR3 loop is CASSLSPGGSPLHF. As DNA, the CDR3 is TGTGCCAGCAGTTTATCTCCAGGGGGTTCACCCCTCCACTTT.

This chain connects TRBV2 to TRBJ2-1; no reliable D call. CDR1 SNHLY and CDR2 FYNNEI come from the germline V gene. The V end was cut by 3 bases, the J end by 6 bases, with 12 bases between. The CDR3 sequence is 14 residues long. The CDR3 nucleotides read TGTGCCAGCAGTGAGGAGACTGCGGTCAATGAGCAGTTCTTC. Amino acids: CASSEETAVNEQFF.

The rearrangement uses TRBV7-2 and TRBJ2-3; possible D gene TRBD2, 5 bases. Germline loops: CDR1 SGHTA, CDR2 FQGNSA. This CDR3 is built from 16 residues. V lost 6 bases and J lost 0, with 16 bases in between. CDR3 protein: CASRRRPELSTDTQYF. The CDR3 nucleotides read TGTGCCAGCAGAAGGAGGCCAGAGCTGAGCACAGATACGCAGTATTTT. Full variable domain (outside the CDR3, taken from reference TRBV7-2 and TRBJ2-3): GAGVSQSPSNKVTEKGKDVELRCDPISGHTALYWYRQSLGQGLEFLIYFQGNSAPDKSGLPSDRFSAERTGGSVSTLTIQRTQQEDSAVYLCASRRRPELSTDTQYFGPGTRLTVL.

Only a few counts were recorded for this clone. The CDR3 coding sequence is TGTGCCAGCAGTTACTCGAGGGGCAGTAACACTGAAGCTTTCTTT. This encodes CASSYSRGSNTEAFF. This chain links TRBV6-6 with TRBJ1-1; D is perhaps TRBD1 (5 bases). Trimming shortened V by 0 bases and J by 2 bases, and 10 bases separated the two germline ends. Germline V gene lookup returns CDR1 MNHNY and CDR2 SVGAGI (reference sequence). The CDR3 length is 15 residues.

This clone appeared a few times. The V gene is TRBV28, the J gene TRBJ2-4; 7 bases align to TRBD1. The junction had 8 bases not matched to a gene; V was cut back by 6 bases and J by 12 bases. The CDR3 is made up of 12 amino acids. Looked up from germline, CDR1 is MDHEN and CDR2 is SYDVKM. Here the CDR3 DNA reads TGTGCCAGCAGCCAGGGACAGAAGAGTCAGTACTTC. It translates to CASSQGQKSQYF.

This sequence joins TRBV6-5 and TRBJ1-4; D gene ambiguous. V was pared by 7 bases and J by 7 bases, with 16 bases between. This CDR3 is built from 14 residues. CDR1 and CDR2 (germline): MNHEY, SVGAGI. CDR3 bases: TGTGCCAGCAAAGACACCTTGCTGAGTGAAAAACTGTTTTTT. This codes for CASKDTLLSEKLFF.

This clone appeared a few times. This chain uses TRBV5-1 with TRBJ1-4; D not resolved. The germline V and J ends were trimmed by 4 bases and 2 bases, with 12 bases remaining between them. The CDR3 has 15 residues. Germline CDR1 is SGHRS and CDR2 is YFSETQ. CDR3 in amino acids: CASSLGSTTNEKLFF. Written as DNA, the CDR3 is TGCGCCAGCAGCCTAGGAAGTACGACTAATGAAAAACTGTTTTTT.

The V and J genes are TRBV9 and TRBJ2-2, with D unclear. CDR1 is SGDLS, CDR2 YYNGEE, per germline. V gave up 4 bases and J gave up 4 bases, with 8 bases separating them. The CDR3 is made up of 13 amino acids. The CDR3 DNA is TGTGCCAGCAGCCCTCGGGCCACCGGGGAGCTGTTTTTT. It is translated as CASSPRATGELFF.

The rearrangement links TRBV7-9 to TRBJ2-1; D perhaps matches TRBD1 (5 bases). V lost 0 bases and J 8 bases, leaving 11 bases between the germline ends. Germline V gene sequence: CDR1 SEHNR, CDR2 FQNEAQ (reference sequence). The CDR3 totals 14 residues. The CDR3 loop is CASSLAGRGYEQFF. CDR3 coding DNA: TGTGCCAGCAGCTTAGCGGGAAGGGGCTATGAGCAGTTCTTC.

V gene TRBV6-6 combines with J gene TRBJ1-3; the D gene is possibly TRBD1 (6 bases). Germline lookup yields CDR1 MNHNY and CDR2 SVGAGI (reference sequence). The CDR3 length is 16 residues. V lost 6 bases, J lost 0 bases, and 15 bases lay in between. For the CDR3, the DNA is TGTGCCAGCAGCCGAGCGGGGGCCATCTCTGGAAACACCATATATTTT. Residues: CASSRAGAISGNTIYF.

V usage is TRBV5-6 and J usage is TRBJ1-5; the match to TRBD1 covers 7 bases. Losses at the gene ends were 2 bases for V and 6 bases for J; bases not matched to a gene: 8. The CDR3 extends over 15 amino acids. Germline CDR1 reads SGHDT; CDR2 reads YYEEEE. The CDR3 DNA is TGTGCCAGCAGCTTCAGGGGGAGGTCAGGTCAGCCCCAGCATTTT. Amino acid sequence: CASSFRGRSGQPQHF.

Judged by abundance, this clone is medium-sized. The V gene is TRBV3-1 (or the pseudogene TRBV3-2), the J gene TRBJ2-1; a possible D gene is TRBD2 (5 bases). With 3 bases removed from V and 6 bases from J, the gap between germline ends came to 12 bases. CDR3 size: 14 residues. Germline V CDR1 and CDR2: LGHDT, YNNKEL (reference sequence). DNA of the CDR3: TGTGCCAGCAGCCAGGACTTATCTACCAATGAGCAGTTCTTC. It yields the protein CASSQDLSTNEQFF.

This clone was seen more than once but under ten times. This chain uses TRBV4-2 with TRBJ2-3, with D hard to call. The CDR3 has 15 residues. From germline, CDR1 is LGHNA and CDR2 YNFKEQ. With 1 base removed from V and 6 bases from J, the gap between germline ends came to 14 bases. The CDR3 coding sequence is TGTGCCAGCAGCCAAGGAGGTCAGACCGTGGATACGCAGTATTTT. Translation gives CASSQGGQTVDTQYF.

The chain recombines TRBV6-5 with TRBJ1-2; 9 bases fit TRBD1. The CDR3 covers 14 residues. V shed 6 bases and J 4 bases; nucleotides not matched to a gene: 6. The germline gives CDR1 MNHEY, CDR2 SVGAGI. The CDR3 DNA reads as TGTGCCAGCAGATGGACAGGGGTGGGCTATGGCTACACCTTC. This translates into CASRWTGVGYGYTF.

This rearrangement joins TRBV5-6 to TRBJ1-1, with 9 bases lining up with TRBD1. CDR1 is SGHDT, CDR2 YYEEEE, per germline. This CDR3 has 15 amino acids. The V and J ends lost 3 bases and 6 bases, in that order; junction bases with no gene match: 9. The CDR3 DNA reads TGTGCCAGCAGCTGGGGGGACAGGGTATCATCTGAAGCTTTCTTT. It encodes CASSWGDRVSSEAFF.

This clone came up a few times. The chain employs TRBV3-1 (or the pseudogene TRBV3-2) and TRBJ2-7; 10 positions match TRBD2. The CDR3 length is 15 residues. Germline V gene sequence: CDR1 LGHDT, CDR2 YNNKEL (reference sequence). V shed 4 bases, J shed 2 bases, and the junction held 5 bases outside the gene matches. The CDR3 is CASSPGLADPYEQYF. The CDR3 DNA sequence: TGTGCCAGCAGCCCCGGACTAGCGGACCCCTACGAGCAGTACTTC.

This clone has only a few counts. The chain recombines TRBV10-2 with TRBJ2-7; D not resolved. Germline CDR1 reads WSHSY; CDR2 reads SAAADI. There are 12 residues in the CDR3. V lost 4 bases and J 7 bases, leaving 11 bases between the germline ends. The CDR3 DNA is TGCGCCAGCAGTGTGGCTCTGGGGGAGCAGTACTTC. Its translation: CASSVALGEQYF.

This clone has just a few counts. J is TRBJ1-4 and V is TRBV7-9; D remains unclear. With 10 bases removed from V and 6 bases from J, the gap between germline ends came to 12 bases. There are 12 residues in the CDR3. Germline V CDR1 and CDR2: SEHNR, FQNEAQ (reference sequence). The CDR3 bases are TGTGCCACCGCGAGAGGCGATGAAAAACTGTTTTTT. Its protein is CATARGDEKLFF.

This clone was counted only a few times. This rearrangement joins TRBV6-1 to TRBJ2-7; 8 bases align to TRBD2. CDR3 length: 14 amino acids. Losses at the gene ends were 3 bases for V and 4 bases for J; bases not matched to a gene: 5. Germline loops: CDR1 MNHNS, CDR2 SASEGT. The CDR3 nucleotides read TGTGCCAGCAGTGATAGCGGGGCTTCATACGAGCAGTACTTC. Translation: CASSDSGASYEQYF.